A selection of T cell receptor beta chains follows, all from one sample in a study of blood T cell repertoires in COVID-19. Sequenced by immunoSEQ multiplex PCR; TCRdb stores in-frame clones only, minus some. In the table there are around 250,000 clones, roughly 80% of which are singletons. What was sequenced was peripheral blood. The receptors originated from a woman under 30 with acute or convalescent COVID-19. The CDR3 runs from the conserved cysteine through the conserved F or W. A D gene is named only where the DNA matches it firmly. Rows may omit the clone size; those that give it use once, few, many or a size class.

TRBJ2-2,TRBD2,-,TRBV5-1,CASSPRLAGGTTGELFF,TGCGCCAGCAGCCCCCGACTAGCGGGAGGTACCACCGGGGAGCTGTTTTTT
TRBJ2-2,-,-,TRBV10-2,CATPVHDANTGELFF,TGCGCCACCCCAGTTCACGATGCGAACACCGGGGAGCTGTTTTTT
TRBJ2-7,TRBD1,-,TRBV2,CASSHTDRGTYEQYF,TGTGCCAGCAGCCACACGGACAGGGGAACCTACGAGCAGTACTTC
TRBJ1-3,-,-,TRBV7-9,CASSFNSLVSGNTIYF,TGTGCCAGCAGTTTTAACAGTTTGGTTTCTGGAAACACCATATATTTT
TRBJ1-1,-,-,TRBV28,CASSSGATPNTEAFF,TGTGCCAGCAGTTCAGGGGCCACCCCGAACACTGAAGCTTTCTTT
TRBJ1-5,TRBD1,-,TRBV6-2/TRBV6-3,CASSTDRGRNQPQHF,TGTGCCAGCAGCACCGACAGGGGACGCAATCAGCCCCAGCATTTT
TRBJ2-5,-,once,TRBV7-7,CASSRRGQETQYF,TGTGCTAGCAGCCGCAGAGGCCAAGAGACCCAGTACTTC
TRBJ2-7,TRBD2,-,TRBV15,CATSRDRTSGRVGSYEQYF,TGTGCCACCAGCAGAGACCGGACTAGCGGGAGGGTAGGATCCTACGAGCAGTACTTC
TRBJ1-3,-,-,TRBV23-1,CASRIQCTGGGGNTIYF,TGCGCCAGCAGGATTCAATGTACGGGGGGCGGTGGAAACACCATATATTTT
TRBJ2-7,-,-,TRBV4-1,CASSQDRTYEQYF,TGCGCCAGCAGCCAAGATCGTACCTACGAGCAGTACTTC
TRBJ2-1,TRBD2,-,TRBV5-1,CASSLAAGYNEQFF,TGCGCCAGCAGCTTGGCAGCGGGATACAATGAGCAGTTCTTC
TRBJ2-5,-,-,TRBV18,CASSSGTKETQYF,TGTGCCAGCTCTAGTGGGACAAAAGAGACCCAGTACTTC
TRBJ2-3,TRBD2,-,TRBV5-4,CASSSNLGTSGPTDTQYF,TGTGCCAGCAGCTCAAATTTGGGAACTAGCGGCCCCACAGATACGCAGTATTTT
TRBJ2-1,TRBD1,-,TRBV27,CASSLSRDRAHNEQFF,TGTGCCAGCAGTCTCTCCAGGGACAGGGCCCACAATGAGCAGTTCTTC
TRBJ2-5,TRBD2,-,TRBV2,CASTGTSVSQETQYF,TGTGCCAGCACGGGGACTAGCGTCTCACAAGAGACCCAGTACTTC